The 29 T cell receptor beta chains in this list originate from one sample, sequenced in a study of T cells in localized non-small cell lung cancer. Assay: immunoSEQ multiplex PCR; the TCRdb copy retains only in-frame clones and omits some. The data show tens of thousands of clones, with approximately 80% seen just once and 15% to 20% held by the top ten. The material sequenced was peripheral blood, taken before any cancer treatment. These TCRs come from an older female donor with stage II squamous cell lung carcinoma.

This chain connects TRBV25-1 to TRBJ2-7, with a weak D call TRBD1 (6 bases). The CDR3 contains 13 residues. Germline loops: CDR1 MGHDK, CDR2 SYGVNS. Between the trimmed V and J ends, which lost 6 bases and 2 bases, there was a span of 11 bases. CDR3 bases: TGTGCCAGCAGCCCCCCAGGGGCCTACGAGCAGTACTTC. Translation: CASSPPGAYEQYF.

This clone was found a few times. The chain has TRBV18 and TRBJ1-1; D gene unclear. CDR3 length: 14 residues. Germline V CDR1 and CDR2: KGHSH, LQKENI. V dropped 3 bases and J dropped 3 bases, with 11 bases sitting between them. The DNA of the CDR3 is TGTGCCAGCTCACCCAGCCCCCCGGACACTGAAGCTTTCTTT. As protein: CASSPSPPDTEAFF.

The chain has TRBV5-1 and TRBJ1-1, with D tentatively TRBD1 (6 bases). V lost 0 bases and J 1 base, leaving 13 bases between the germline ends. Per germline, CDR1 SGHRS and CDR2 YFSETQ. The CDR3 has 16 amino acids. CDR3 amino acids: CASSLEWGPRNTEAFF. As DNA, the CDR3 is TGCGCCAGCAGCTTGGAATGGGGGCCCCGGAACACTGAAGCTTTCTTT.

By its share, this clone is medium-sized (0.01 to 0.1%). This rearrangement joins TRBV14 to TRBJ2-2; TRBD1 matches at 8 bases. The V gene end was trimmed by 6 bases and the J gene end by 7 bases; junction bases not matched to a gene: 13. CDR1 is SGHDN and CDR2 is FVKESK in the germline V gene. This CDR3 region has 16 residues. CDR3 residues: CASSLNPTGVSGELFF. Written as DNA, the CDR3 is TGTGCCAGCAGTCTCAACCCGACAGGGGTGAGCGGGGAGCTGTTTTTT. Using reference TRBV14 and TRBJ2-2 for the parts outside the CDR3, the full variable domain is EAGVTQFPSHSVIEKGQTVTLRCDPISGHDNLYWYRRVMGKEIKFLLHFVKESKQDESGMPNNRFLAERTGGTYSTLKVQPAELEDSGVYFCASSLNPTGVSGELFFGEGSRLTVL.

This clone has only a few counts. J is TRBJ1-3 and V is TRBV7-2; 7 positions match TRBD1. CDR1 is SGHTA and CDR2 is FQGNSA in the germline V gene. The CDR3 runs to 17 residues. J lost 3 bases, V lost 2 bases, and 10 bases had no gene match. The CDR3 bases are TGTGCCAGCAGCTTAAGAGGGGGCCGGGAGAGTGGAAACACCATATATTTT. Translating it yields CASSLRGGRESGNTIYF. Supplemented by reference TRBV7-2 and TRBJ1-3, the full variable domain reads GAGVSQSPSNKVTEKGKDVELRCDPISGHTALYWYRQSLGQGLEFLIYFQGNSAPDKSGLPSDRFSAERTGGSVSTLTIQRTQQEDSAVYLCASSLRGGRESGNTIYFGEGSWLTVV.

The genes are TRBV5-1 and TRBJ2-5, with 14 bases lining up with TRBD2. Per germline, CDR1 SGHRS and CDR2 YFSETQ. Trimming took 0 bases from V and 2 from J; bases not matched to a gene: 6. The CDR3 is 18 residues long. CDR3 nucleotide sequence: TGCGCCAGCAGCTTGGTTAAGGGACTAGCGGGGGAGCAAGAGACCCAGTACTTC. It specifies CASSLVKGLAGEQETQYF.

The V call is TRBV11-2, the J call TRBJ2-1, with 7 nucleotides matching TRBD2. Germline CDR1 and CDR2: SGHAT and FQNNGV. CDR3 length: 15 amino acids. The V segment lost 1 base and the J segment 7 bases; nucleotides outside the gene matches: 7. The DNA for the CDR3 is TGTGCCAGCAGCTTAGGTCCCGGGGGGTTTAATGAGCAGTTCTTC. Translated, it gives CASSLGPGGFNEQFF.

V and J are TRBV27 and TRBJ2-2; D ambiguous. From germline, CDR1 is MNHEY and CDR2 SMNVEV (reference sequence). The V end lost 6 bases, the J end lost 0 bases, and 5 bases lay between the germline ends. The CDR3 is made up of 13 amino acids. CDR3 in DNA: TGTGCCAGCAGCCCCTCGAACACCGGGGAGCTGTTTTTT. Amino acid sequence: CASSPSNTGELFF.

With respect to this clone: This sample also contains other DNA sequences that code for the same CDR3. The CDR3, as DNA: TGTGCCAGCAGTTTGGCGGGCTATGGCTACACCTTC. It yields the protein CASSLAGYGYTF. The V call is TRBV27, the J call TRBJ1-2; no firm D call. The germline V gene has CDR1 MNHEY and CDR2 SMNVEV (reference sequence). The CDR3 has 12 amino acids. V lost 3 bases and J 4 bases, leaving 6 bases between the germline ends.

This clone was recorded a few times. The CDR3 DNA sequence: TGTGCCAGCAGCCAATGGACAGGGGGCGAAAGTTCACCCCTCCACTTT. It specifies CASSQWTGGESSPLHF. J is TRBJ1-6 and V is TRBV7-2; 11 bases fit TRBD1. The CDR3 runs 16 residues. The V gene end was trimmed by 5 bases and the J gene end by 9 bases; junction bases not matched to a gene: 9. The germline gives CDR1 SGHTA, CDR2 FQGNSA.

J is TRBJ2-1 and V is TRBV5-5, with a weak D call TRBD2 (5 bases). The germline V gene has CDR1 SGHKS and CDR2 YYEKEE (reference sequence). V was cut by 1 base and J by 5 bases, with 16 bases left in between. CDR3 length: 16 amino acids. CDR3 residues: CASSLKGTEGNNEQFF. The DNA for the CDR3 is TGTGCCAGCAGCTTGAAGGGCACAGAGGGAAACAATGAGCAGTTCTTC.

The genes are TRBV4-3 and TRBJ2-3, with a tentative D call TRBD2 (5 bases). The V end was cut by 4 bases, the J end by 1 base, with 9 bases between. CDR3 size: 14 residues. CDR1 is LGHNA, CDR2 YSLEER, per germline. The CDR3 sequence: CASSLWRGTDTQYF. The CDR3 nucleotides read TGCGCCAGCAGCCTATGGCGGGGCACAGATACGCAGTATTTT.

The chain is built from TRBV19 and TRBJ1-2; 8 bases line up with TRBD1. This CDR3 contains 12 residues. V lost 6 bases to trimming and J lost 4 bases; unmatched junction nucleotides: 1. Germline V gene lookup returns CDR1 LNHDA and CDR2 SQIVND (reference sequence). CDR3 protein: CASRTGVYGYTF. In DNA, the CDR3 is TGTGCCAGTAGGACAGGGGTCTATGGCTACACCTTC.

This clone came up a few times. This chain joins TRBV5-1 and TRBJ1-2; a weak D match, TRBD1 (5 bases). This CDR3 has 13 residues. The germline CDR1 and CDR2 sequences are SGHRS and YFSETQ. Trimming took off 5 bases at V and 10 bases at J, with 18 bases between the two ends. DNA for the CDR3: TGCGCCAGCAGACTGACCCAGGGATCAGTCTACACCTTC. This gives the protein CASRLTQGSVYTF.

The chain links TRBV7-8 to TRBJ1-5; 7 nucleotides line up with TRBD1. The junction had 3 bases not matched to a gene; V was cut back by 4 bases and J by 0 bases. This CDR3 is built from 15 residues. Per the germline V gene, CDR1 is SGHVS and CDR2 is FQNEAQ. CDR3 residues: CASSSTGNSNQPQHF. The CDR3 region has the DNA TGTGCCAGCAGCTCGACAGGGAATAGCAATCAGCCCCAGCATTTT.

This chain uses TRBV7-9 with TRBJ1-3, with 7 positions matching TRBD1. This CDR3 comprises 15 residues. The V and J ends lost 5 bases and 7 bases, in that order; junction bases with no gene match: 11. Germline CDR1 SEHNR, CDR2 FQNEAQ (reference sequence). The CDR3 nucleotides are TGTGCCAGCAGCCAAGGGACAGCCCCCGAGAACACCATATATTTT. Translating it yields CASSQGTAPENTIYF.

This clone was picked up one time. Here the CDR3 reads CASSLSQSSGSQAFF. CDR3 bases: TGTGCCAGCAGCTTATCTCAGTCGTCGGGGAGTCAAGCTTTCTTT. The chain has TRBV7-3 and TRBJ1-1; unclear D gene. This CDR3 has 15 amino acids. The germline V and J ends were trimmed by 2 bases and 9 bases, with 19 bases remaining between them. Germline loops: CDR1 SGHTA, CDR2 FQGTGA.

The sample holds one count of this clone. Mismatch with germline at one junction end may stem from a read error. The chain recombines TRBV5-4 with TRBJ2-5, with D maybe TRBD1 (6 bases). The CDR3 covers 13 residues. Germline V gives CDR1 SGHNT, CDR2 YYREEE (reference sequence). The CDR3 bases are TGTACCAGCAGCCCGGCGACAGGCGAGACCCAGTACTTC. It codes for CTSSPATGETQYF.

The rearrangement uses TRBV6-1 and TRBJ1-2; 7 bases fit TRBD1. The CDR3 has 15 residues. Trimming at V came to 7 bases and at J to 4 bases, leaving 12 bases not matched to a gene. Per germline, CDR1 MNHNS and CDR2 SASEGT. CDR3 sequence: CASTNFGTASYGYTF. The CDR3 DNA reads as TGTGCCAGCACTAACTTCGGGACAGCGAGCTATGGCTACACCTTC.

The V call is TRBV5-1, the J call TRBJ1-1; 9 nucleotides match TRBD1. Per the germline V gene, CDR1 is SGHRS and CDR2 is YFSETQ. The V segment lost 4 bases and the J segment 6 bases; nucleotides outside the gene matches: 7. CDR3 length equals 14 residues. CDR3 nucleotide sequence: TGCGCCAGCAGCATCGGACAGGGGTGGCCTGAAGCTTTCTTT. Encoded protein: CASSIGQGWPEAFF.

This clone was seen more than once but under ten times. The chain's CDR3 is CSVDIGRGRAPGEAFF. The CDR3 DNA reads TGCAGCGTTGACATTGGGAGGGGGCGAGCCCCTGGGGAAGCTTTCTTT. The chain recombines TRBV29-1 with TRBJ1-1, with 7 bases matching TRBD1. The CDR3 contains 16 residues. Germline CDR1 SQVTM, CDR2 ANQGSEA. Losses at the gene ends were 3 bases for V and 8 bases for J; bases not matched to a gene: 18. Combining the CDR3 with reference TRBV29-1 and TRBJ1-1 gives the whole variable domain SAVISQKPSRDICQRGTSLTIQCQVDSQVTMMFWYRQQPGQSLTLIATANQGSEATYESGFVIDKFPISRPNLTFSTLTVSNMSPEDSSIYLCSVDIGRGRAPGEAFFGQGTRLTVV.

V gene TRBV6-6 combines with J gene TRBJ2-7, with TRBD1 matching over 9 bases. Germline lookup yields CDR1 MNHNY and CDR2 SVGAGI (reference sequence). The CDR3 is made up of 14 amino acids. Trimming took 7 bases from V and 3 from J; bases not matched to a gene: 7. The DNA of the CDR3 is TGTGCCAGCACCCGAGGGGACAGGGACTACGAGCAGTACTTC. Translated: CASTRGDRDYEQYF.

The rearrangement links TRBV6-6 to TRBJ2-1; 8 bases map to TRBD2. Looked up from germline, CDR1 is MNHNY and CDR2 is SVGAGI (reference sequence). The junction had 12 bases not matched to a gene; V was cut back by 6 bases and J by 8 bases. The CDR3 consists of 15 residues. CDR3 loop: CASSEGLDRGYEQFF. DNA for the CDR3: TGTGCCAGCAGCGAGGGACTAGATCGGGGCTATGAGCAGTTCTTC.

The chain combines TRBV7-9 with TRBJ2-7; 9 bases match TRBD2. The CDR3 spans 17 residues. V shed 3 bases, J shed 1 base, and the junction held 10 bases outside the gene matches. From germline, CDR1 is SEHNR and CDR2 FQNEAQ (reference sequence). The CDR3 loop reads CASSFLLGSGGSYEQYF. The CDR3 nucleotides read TGTGCCAGCAGCTTTCTCCTCGGTAGCGGGGGATCCTACGAGCAGTACTTC.

V usage is TRBV6-6 and J usage is TRBJ1-2; D gene ambiguous. This CDR3 has 14 residues. The V end was cut by 4 bases, the J end by 3 bases, with 12 bases between. The germline gives CDR1 MNHNY, CDR2 SVGAGI (reference sequence). CDR3 nucleotide sequence: TGTGCCAGCAGTTCGGGTGGGAAGGACTATGGCTACACCTTC. Amino acids: CASSSGGKDYGYTF.

This chain's CDR3 is CASTDRVAEAFF. Here the CDR3 DNA reads TGTGCCAGTACTGACAGGGTCGCTGAAGCTTTCTTT. The chain carries TRBV19 and TRBJ1-1; 7 bases are shared with TRBD1. The germline gives CDR1 LNHDA, CDR2 SQIVND (reference sequence). CDR3 size: 12 residues. V lost 7 bases, J lost 6 bases, and 5 bases stayed unmatched.

CDR3 DNA sequence: TGTGCCAGCAGAGGGGGGTTATGGGGCTACACCTTC. This encodes CASRGGLWGYTF. J is TRBJ1-2 and V is TRBV6-1, with D maybe TRBD1 (6 bases). This CDR3 has 12 residues. V shed 6 bases and J shed 8 bases, with 13 bases lying between them. Per the germline V gene, CDR1 is MNHNS and CDR2 is SASEGT.

The chain employs TRBV25-1 and TRBJ2-5; unclear D gene. Between the trimmed V and J ends, which lost 5 bases and 1 base, there was a span of 14 bases. The CDR3 has 15 amino acids. Germline assignment: CDR1 MGHDK and CDR2 SYGVNS. The CDR3 here is CASSSTRNPQETQYF. For the CDR3, the DNA is TGTGCCAGCAGTAGCACACGTAACCCCCAAGAGACCCAGTACTTC.

This clone was counted between two and nine times. V gene TRBV5-4 combines with J gene TRBJ1-1; a possible D gene is TRBD1 (6 bases). Trimming took off 4 bases at V and 0 bases at J, with 13 bases between the two ends. This CDR3 has 15 residues. Germline lookup yields CDR1 SGHNT and CDR2 YYREEE (reference sequence). The CDR3 coding sequence is TGTGCCAGCAGCAGGGGGGGCGCGATGAACACTGAAGCTTTCTTT. Its translation is CASSRGGAMNTEAFF. Using reference TRBV5-4 and TRBJ1-1 for the parts outside the CDR3, the full variable domain is ETGVTQSPTHLIKTRGQQVTLRCSSQSGHNTVSWYQQALGQGPQFIFQYYREEENGRGNFPPRFSGLQFPNYSSELNVNALELDDSALYLCASSRGGAMNTEAFFGQGTRLTVV.